These 2 T cell receptor beta chains were sequenced from one sample in a study of CDR3 diversity in severe acne. TCRdb redid the calling of the PCR reads with MiXCR, one entry per CDR3 protein. The sample holds approximately 84,000 distinct CDR3 sequences, 45% to 65% seen once. Sequenced sample: blood. These receptors originate from a male donor in good health, without acne.

This clonotype was recorded at least ten times. The chain joins TRBV30 to TRBJ1-2; D remains ambiguous. Per germline, CDR1 GTSNPN and CDR2 SVGIG (reference sequence). This CDR3 spans 13 amino acids. The V and J ends lost 3 bases and 4 bases respectively, with 12 bases between them. In nucleotides, the CDR3 is TGTGCCTGGAGCGTAGACCGCTCCTATGGCTACACCTTC. Its protein product is CAWSVDRSYGYTF.

In nucleotides, the CDR3 is TGTGCCAGCGGCCTCGTTAGCGGGAGTTCGAGGGCGTACGAGCAGTACTTC. Protein sequence: CASGLVSGSSRAYEQYF. The chain has TRBV2 and TRBJ2-7, with 9 positions matching TRBD2. With V trimmed by 8 bases and J by 4 bases, 18 bases remained unmatched. The V gene's germline CDR1 is SNHLY and CDR2 FYNNEI. There are 17 residues in the CDR3.